Listed here are 32 T cell receptor beta chains from one sample, sequenced in a study of blood T cell repertoires in COVID-19. Some clones are missing from TCRdb's copy, which holds only in-frame ones; the method was immunoSEQ multiplex PCR. The data contain some 69,000 clones, nearly 85% of them singletons. The sequenced sample consisted of peripheral blood. All receptors derive from a woman aged 55-70 years with acute or convalescent COVID-19.

J is TRBJ2-7 and V is TRBV7-9, with a weak D call TRBD1 (5 bases). Germline lookup yields CDR1 SEHNR and CDR2 FQNEAQ (reference sequence). The CDR3 is 17 residues long. The V end lost 2 bases, the J end lost 2 bases, and 19 bases lay between the germline ends. The CDR3 reads CASSLRDFGQGAYEQYF. The DNA for the CDR3 is TGTGCCAGCAGCTTAAGGGATTTTGGGCAGGGCGCCTACGAGCAGTACTTC.

This rearrangement joins TRBV2 to TRBJ1-1, with D perhaps TRBD1 (5 bases). The germline V and J ends were trimmed by 2 bases and 5 bases, with 15 bases remaining between them. The CDR3 loop spans 15 amino acids. CDR1 and CDR2 (germline): SNHLY, FYNNEI. CDR3 in amino acids: CASSELRGIGTEAFF. CDR3 coding DNA: TGTGCCAGCAGTGAACTACGGGGGATAGGGACTGAAGCTTTCTTT.

This clone was seen a handful of times. This chain joins TRBV7-9 and TRBJ1-6; 9 bases are shared with TRBD1. CDR1 SEHNR and CDR2 FQNEAQ come from the germline V gene (reference sequence). This CDR3 comprises 15 residues. J was trimmed by 6 bases and V by 5 bases; bases with no gene match: 5. CDR3 sequence: CASSDGQGINSPLHF. In nucleotides, the CDR3 is TGTGCCAGCAGCGACGGACAGGGGATTAATTCACCCCTCCACTTT. The variable domain in full, with the rest retrieved from reference TRBV7-9 and TRBJ1-6, is DTGVSQNPRHKITKRGQNVTFRCDPISEHNRLYWYRQTLGQGPEFLTYFQNEAQLEKSRLLSDRFSAERPKGSFSTLEIQRTEQGDSAMYLCASSDGQGINSPLHFGNGTRLTVT.

The V and J genes are TRBV28 and TRBJ2-1; the D gene is possibly TRBD1 (6 bases). CDR1 is MDHEN and CDR2 is SYDVKM in the germline V gene. Trimming pared 6 bases from V and 0 bases from J, leaving 21 bases between. The CDR3 spans 18 residues. CDR3 sequence reads: CASSPPGHLIPSYNEQFF. DNA of the CDR3: TGTGCCAGCAGCCCCCCGGGACATCTGATACCCTCCTACAATGAGCAGTTCTTC.

The rearrangement joins TRBV7-9 to TRBJ1-6; D is unclear. This CDR3 is 15 amino acids long. The germline V and J ends were trimmed by 0 bases and 6 bases, with 9 bases remaining between them. CDR1 is SEHNR, CDR2 FQNEAQ, per germline (reference sequence). CDR3 in amino acids: CASSLAGRINSPLHF. Here the CDR3 DNA reads TGTGCCAGCAGCTTAGCGGGGAGAATTAATTCACCCCTCCACTTT. The full variable domain, its missing parts supplied by reference TRBV7-9 and TRBJ1-6, is DTGVSQNPRHKITKRGQNVTFRCDPISEHNRLYWYRQTLGQGPEFLTYFQNEAQLEKSRLLSDRFSAERPKGSFSTLEIQRTEQGDSAMYLCASSLAGRINSPLHFGNGTRLTVT.

V gene TRBV2 combines with J gene TRBJ1-1; 8 bases agree with TRBD1. V trimming: 6 bases; J trimming: 5 bases; junction bases outside the gene matches: 11. The CDR3 is 15 amino acids. The germline CDR1 and CDR2 sequences are SNHLY and FYNNEI. The CDR3 DNA sequence: TGTGCCAGCAGAGCTGGACAGGGTCAGTGGACTGAAGCTTTCTTT. Translating it yields CASRAGQGQWTEAFF.

The chain combines TRBV27 with TRBJ2-7, with 8 bases aligning to TRBD1. J was trimmed by 4 bases and V by 6 bases; bases with no gene match: 14. The CDR3 sequence is 16 residues long. Germline V CDR1 and CDR2: MNHEY, SMNVEV (reference sequence). CDR3: CASSPGQATYTYEQYF. CDR3 DNA sequence: TGTGCCAGCAGCCCGGGACAGGCGACATACACATACGAGCAGTACTTC.

The rearrangement uses TRBV30 and TRBJ2-7; 9 nucleotides line up with TRBD1. CDR3 length equals 15 residues. Germline-derived CDR1 and CDR2 are GTSNPN and SVGIG (reference sequence). V lost 1 base, J lost 3 bases, and 7 bases stayed unmatched. The CDR3: CAWSDVTGGIYEQYF. The CDR3 coding sequence is TGTGCCTGGAGTGATGTAACAGGGGGCATCTACGAGCAGTACTTC.

The CDR3 loop reads CASSQLGQPNEKLFF. DNA for the CDR3: TGCGCCAGCAGCCAATTAGGACAGCCAAATGAAAAACTGTTTTTT. This chain uses TRBV5-1 with TRBJ1-4, with D perhaps TRBD1 (6 bases). From germline, CDR1 is SGHRS and CDR2 YFSETQ. CDR3 length: 15 amino acids. Trimming cost V 4 bases and J 5 bases, with 15 bases left between them. Based on the CDR3 plus reference TRBV5-1 and TRBJ1-4, the full variable domain is KAGVTQTPRYLIKTRGQQVTLSCSPISGHRSVSWYQQTPGQGLQFLFEYFSETQRNKGNFPGRFSGRQFSNSRSEMNVSTLELGDSALYLCASSQLGQPNEKLFFGSGTQLSVL.

V gene TRBV7-9 combines with J gene TRBJ2-1, with 9 positions matching TRBD2. This CDR3 has 14 amino acids. The ends lost 6 bases at V and 8 bases at J; junction bases unmatched: 8. CDR1 and CDR2 (germline): SEHNR, FQNEAQ (reference sequence). The CDR3 nucleotides are TGTGCCAGCAGGGAGGCGGGAGGGGTTGATGAGCAGTTCTTC. Amino acid sequence: CASREAGGVDEQFF.

The rearrangement links TRBV28 to TRBJ1-2; TRBD1 agrees at 9 bases. CDR1 and CDR2 from the germline V gene are MDHEN and SYDVKM. V gave up 5 bases and J gave up 8 bases; unmatched junction bases: 9. The CDR3 has 14 residues. CDR3 protein: CASSPTDRGGGYTF. DNA of the CDR3: TGTGCCAGCAGTCCTACGGACAGGGGTGGAGGCTACACCTTC.

This chain uses TRBV28 with TRBJ1-4; D gene ambiguous. Germline CDR1 reads MDHEN; CDR2 reads SYDVKM. Between the trimmed V and J ends, which lost 2 bases and 3 bases, there was a span of 13 bases. The CDR3 sequence is 16 residues long. The CDR3: CASSLRSFRANEKLFF. CDR3 DNA: TGTGCCAGCAGTTTAAGATCCTTTCGGGCTAATGAAAAACTGTTTTTT.

In its sample, this clone was seen a few times. The genes are TRBV6-5 and TRBJ1-2, with 7 bases that match TRBD1. Germline CDR1 and CDR2: MNHEY and SVGAGI. The CDR3 runs 15 residues. J lost 8 bases, V lost 10 bases, and 19 bases had no gene match. The CDR3, as DNA: TGTGCCACACTAACAGGGGCCCTGCACAACTTCGGCTACACCTTC. Its protein is CATLTGALHNFGYTF.

J is TRBJ1-2 and V is TRBV5-1, with TRBD1 identical over 9 bases. The CDR3 loop spans 15 amino acids. Germline V gene data show CDR1 as SGHRS and CDR2 as YFSETQ. With V trimmed by 0 bases and J by 4 bases, 4 bases remained unmatched. CDR3 nucleotides: TGCGCCAGCAGCTTGGGAGGGACAGGGCCCTATGGCTACACCTTC. Translation: CASSLGGTGPYGYTF.

The chain recombines TRBV7-3 with TRBJ2-2; tentative D call: TRBD2 (5 bases). V lost 5 bases, J lost 0 bases, and 19 bases lay in between. This CDR3 spans 18 amino acids. Germline V lookup: CDR1 SGHTA, CDR2 FQGTGA. The CDR3, as DNA: TGTGCCAGCAGCCCCATCGCCCCCGCGGAGGCGAACACCGGGGAGCTGTTTTTT. Translated: CASSPIAPAEANTGELFF.

This clone has only a few counts. The CDR3 nucleotides are TGTGCCAGCAGTTTCTATCCGAGCGAGCAGTACTTC. This gives the protein CASSFYPSEQYF. The genes are TRBV12-3 or TRBV12-4 and TRBJ2-7; D is ambiguous. With 3 bases removed from V and 6 bases from J, the gap between germline ends came to 9 bases. There are 12 residues in the CDR3.

The chain has TRBV27 and TRBJ2-3; 7 positions match TRBD2. Unmatched junction bases numbered 10, after V lost 6 bases and J lost 4 bases. CDR1 is MNHEY and CDR2 is SMNVEV in the germline V gene (reference sequence). The CDR3 is 15 residues long. This CDR3 reads CASRDGGRRADTQYF. The CDR3 DNA reads as TGTGCCAGCAGGGACGGGGGGAGAAGGGCAGATACGCAGTATTTT.

The J gene is TRBJ1-2, the V gene TRBV7-2; D gene uncertain. V lost 6 bases and J lost 2, with 25 bases in between. This CDR3 has 18 amino acids. In germline, CDR1 is SGHTA, CDR2 FQGNSA. CDR3 nucleotide sequence: TGTGCCAGCAGGACTACTCCAGCGAATTACCCCTCGAACTATGGCTACACCTTC. Translation: CASRTTPANYPSNYGYTF.

This clone was picked up one time. The J gene is TRBJ1-2, the V gene TRBV27; 7 nucleotides agree with TRBD1. Germline V lookup: CDR1 MNHEY, CDR2 SMNVEV (reference sequence). CDR3 length: 14 residues. Germline trimming cut 7 bases from V and 4 bases from J; bases unmatched to any gene: 9. CDR3 sequence: CASKQGRSGYGYTF. CDR3 DNA: TGTGCCAGCAAACAGGGGCGATCAGGCTATGGCTACACCTTC.

The V and J genes are TRBV7-8 and TRBJ1-5; D uncertain. This CDR3 is 17 amino acids long. Germline assignment: CDR1 SGHVS and CDR2 FQNEAQ. V lost 1 base and J lost 1, with 14 bases in between. The CDR3 bases are TGTGCCAGCAGCTTAGGACGGGGAGAAAGGAGCAATCAGCCCCAGCATTTT. It translates to CASSLGRGERSNQPQHF. Together with reference TRBV7-8 and TRBJ1-5, the CDR3 gives the full variable domain: GAGVSQSPRYKVAKRGQDVALRCDPISGHVSLFWYQQALGQGPEFLTYFQNEAQLDKSGLPSDRFFAERPEGSVSTLKIQRTQQEDSAVYLCASSLGRGERSNQPQHFGDGTRLSIL.

The V and J genes are TRBV25-1 and TRBJ2-1, with TRBD2 matching 8 bases. The CDR3 consists of 14 residues. The J segment lost 4 bases and the V segment lost 5 bases, leaving 4 bases of the junction unmatched. The germline CDR1 and CDR2 sequences are MGHDK and SYGVNS. The CDR3 DNA reads TGTGCCAGCAGTACCAGCGGGAGATACAATGAGCAGTTCTTC. This gives the protein CASSTSGRYNEQFF. Based on the CDR3 plus reference TRBV25-1 and TRBJ2-1, the full variable domain is EADIYQTPRYLVIGTGKKITLECSQTMGHDKMYWYQQDPGMELHLIHYSYGVNSTEKGDLSSESTVSRIRTEHFPLTLESARPSHTSQYLCASSTSGRYNEQFFGPGTRLTVL.

The rearrangement links TRBV6-6 to TRBJ2-1; the match to TRBD2 covers 14 bases. Germline lookup yields CDR1 MNHNY and CDR2 SVGAGI (reference sequence). This CDR3 has 15 residues. V lost 6 bases, J lost 6 bases, and 4 bases stayed unmatched. The CDR3 is CASRLTSGRANEQFF. CDR3 nucleotides: TGTGCCAGCAGACTGACTAGCGGGAGGGCCAATGAGCAGTTCTTC.

The chain has TRBV7-2 and TRBJ2-7; 10 nucleotides line up with TRBD1. The germline CDR1 and CDR2 sequences are SGHTA and FQGNSA. V gave up 2 bases and J gave up 8 bases; unmatched junction bases: 12. The CDR3 runs to 16 residues. CDR3 in DNA: TGTGCCAGCAGCTTATCCTGGGACAGGGGCCTCTCCCAGCAGTACTTC. It encodes CASSLSWDRGLSQQYF.

CDR3 DNA sequence: TGTGCCAGCAGCCTTGACATGAACACTGAAGCTTTCTTT. Translation: CASSLDMNTEAFF. The genes are TRBV6-4 and TRBJ1-1; no definite D call. The germline CDR1 and CDR2 sequences are MRHNA and SNTAGT. The CDR3 sequence is 13 residues long. The V end lost 6 bases, the J end lost 0 bases, and 8 bases lay between the germline ends.

The V gene is TRBV7-9, the J gene TRBJ1-6; 8 positions agree with TRBD1. The CDR3 loop spans 16 amino acids. Per the germline V gene, CDR1 is SEHNR and CDR2 is FQNEAQ (reference sequence). V dropped 3 bases and J dropped 7; count of bases not matched to a gene: 8. The DNA of the CDR3 is TGTGCCAGCAGCTTTCCAGGGGGCGCGGGAAATTCACCCCTCCACTTT. Protein product: CASSFPGGAGNSPLHF.

This chain connects TRBV3-1 (or the pseudogene TRBV3-2) to TRBJ2-1; a weak D match, TRBD2 (6 bases). Germline V CDR1 and CDR2: LGHDT, YNNKEL (reference sequence). The V end was cut by 0 bases, the J end by 7 bases, with 13 bases between. The CDR3 extends over 15 amino acids. In DNA, the CDR3 is TGTGCCAGCAGCCAAGATAGTGGGAGGCGGAATGAGCAGTTCTTC. Translated: CASSQDSGRRNEQFF.

The chain links TRBV5-6 to TRBJ2-1; 10 bases fit TRBD2. V lost 0 bases to trimming and J lost 7 bases; unmatched junction nucleotides: 7. Germline V lookup: CDR1 SGHDT, CDR2 YYEEEE. The length of the CDR3 is 16 residues. The CDR3 region has the DNA TGTGCCAGCAGCTTGGGCCTAGCGGGAGTTTCAAATGAGCAGTTCTTC. Translated, it gives CASSLGLAGVSNEQFF.

The chain has TRBV15 and TRBJ2-3, with 9 positions matching TRBD1. CDR3 length equals 16 residues. After removal of 8 bases from V and 3 bases from J, the junction contained 12 bases not matched to a gene. Looked up from germline, CDR1 is LNHNV and CDR2 is YYDKDF (reference sequence). The chain's CDR3 is CATGTPGQGKTDTQYF. CDR3 nucleotides: TGTGCCACCGGTACACCCGGACAGGGGAAAACAGATACGCAGTATTTT.

The rearrangement links TRBV27 to TRBJ2-7; TRBD2 matches at 7 bases. Trimming cost V 4 bases and J 4 bases; bases outside gene matches: 13. The CDR3 contains 16 residues. The V gene's germline CDR1 is MNHEY and CDR2 SMNVEV (reference sequence). CDR3 in DNA: TGTGCCAGCAGTTCCAACGCCAGGACGGGGGGATACGAGCAGTACTTC. Its protein product is CASSSNARTGGYEQYF.

This clone occurred a few times. The V and J genes are TRBV2 and TRBJ2-1; possible D gene TRBD2, 5 bases. This CDR3 has 13 amino acids. Germline V CDR1 and CDR2: SNHLY, FYNNEI. Between the trimmed V and J ends, which lost 10 bases and 3 bases, there was a span of 13 bases. As DNA, the CDR3 is TGTGCCACCCACAAAGGAGGCTACAATGAGCAGTTCTTC. Its translation: CATHKGGYNEQFF.

The chain employs TRBV24-1 and TRBJ2-2; 11 bases match TRBD2. The length of the CDR3 is 18 residues. Germline trimming cut 3 bases from V and 0 bases from J; bases unmatched to any gene: 5. Germline CDR1 reads KGHDR; CDR2 reads SFDVKD. CDR3 sequence reads: CATSDRGLADANTGELFF. The CDR3 DNA sequence: TGTGCCACCAGTGATCGGGGACTAGCGGACGCGAACACCGGGGAGCTGTTTTTT.

The chain joins TRBV7-6 to TRBJ2-3; D possibly corresponds to TRBD2 (6 bases). V was pared by 0 bases and J by 6 bases, with 13 bases between. The CDR3 contains 15 residues. Germline CDR1 is SGHVS and CDR2 is FNYEAQ. DNA for the CDR3: TGTGCCAGCAGCTTAGCGGGCGGGGCAGCTGATACGCAGTATTTT. Its translation is CASSLAGGAADTQYF.